This entry lists 21 T cell receptor beta chains sequenced from one sample in a study of cytomegalovirus exposure and HLA in healthy donors. Primers for the PCR totalled 60 Vbeta and 13 Jbeta. Libraries were prepared by immunoSEQ multiplex PCR; TCRdb keeps only in-frame clonotypes and omits some of them. Here the sample spans about 190,000 clones, roughly four fifths being singletons. The specimen sequenced was PBMCs. These receptor sequences come from a woman in her thirties in good health and CMV-seropositive.

This chain connects TRBV6-4 to TRBJ2-3, with TRBD2 identical over 8 bases. The CDR3 sequence is 13 residues long. CDR1 and CDR2 (germline): MRHNA, SNTAGT. The CDR3 is CAQPAGDPDTQYF. In DNA form, the CDR3 reads TGTGCGCAGCCAGCGGGAGACCCAGATACGCAGTATTTT.

CDR3 region: CASSSRGQREASYEQYF. Written as DNA, the CDR3 is TGTGCCAGCAGTAGTAGAGGGCAGCGGGAGGCCTCCTACGAGCAGTACTTC. The rearrangement joins TRBV13 to TRBJ2-5; 9 bases are a match to TRBD2. The end of the DNA is better explained by TRBJ2-7, so the J call may be wrong. From germline, CDR1 is PRHDT and CDR2 FYEKMQ (reference sequence). This CDR3 has 17 residues.

V is TRBV11-2 and J is TRBJ2-1; 8 bases fit TRBD2. Germline trimming cut 0 bases from V and 8 bases from J; bases unmatched to any gene: 12. The length of the CDR3 is 17 residues. The V gene's germline CDR1 is SGHAT and CDR2 FQNNGV. CDR3 amino acids: CASSLDPWAGGIDEQFF. The CDR3 coding sequence is TGTGCCAGCAGCTTAGATCCCTGGGCGGGAGGTATAGATGAGCAGTTCTTC.

This clone has more than one count but fewer than ten. This specimen includes other DNA sequences encoding the same CDR3. The rearrangement uses TRBV19 and TRBJ2-7; 13 nucleotides agree with TRBD2. The CDR3 consists of 15 residues. J was trimmed by 3 bases and V by 3 bases; bases with no gene match: 2. The V gene's germline CDR1 is LNHDA and CDR2 SQIVND (reference sequence). Here the CDR3 DNA reads TGTGCCAGTAGTATCGGGACTAGCGGGATCTACGAGCAGTACTTC. It codes for CASSIGTSGIYEQYF.

The chain couples TRBV27 to TRBJ1-5, with 7 bases aligning to TRBD1. Unmatched junction bases numbered 13, after V lost 5 bases and J lost 0 bases. The CDR3 spans 18 residues. Germline assignment: CDR1 MNHEY and CDR2 SMNVEV (reference sequence). Written as DNA, the CDR3 is TGTGCCAGCAGTCCCTGGGACAGCGGCCCTTATAGCAATCAGCCCCAGCATTTT. Protein sequence: CASSPWDSGPYSNQPQHF.

This rearrangement joins TRBV5-1 to TRBJ2-2; D not resolved. Germline CDR1 is SGHRS and CDR2 is YFSETQ. The CDR3 is 15 residues long. Trimming stripped 4 bases from V and 4 bases from J, with 14 bases between. CDR3 in amino acids: CASSATSDRTGELFF. CDR3 coding DNA: TGCGCCAGCAGCGCAACAAGCGATCGCACCGGGGAGCTGTTTTTT.

The chain links TRBV6-1 to TRBJ1-3; D is possibly TRBD1 (6 bases). Per germline, CDR1 MNHNS and CDR2 SASEGT. The ends were cut back, 8 bases at V and 3 bases at J, with 14 bases in the middle. The CDR3 is 14 residues long. CDR3 bases: TGTGCCAGCCCTAACAGGGATGGTGGAAACACCATATATTTT. It specifies CASPNRDGGNTIYF.

This chain connects TRBV19 to TRBJ1-5; 7 bases are a match to TRBD1. The V gene's germline CDR1 is LNHDA and CDR2 SQIVND (reference sequence). The CDR3 is 15 amino acids. J lost 0 bases, V lost 5 bases, and 4 bases had no gene match. CDR3 sequence: CASSPDRASNQPQHF. Written as DNA, the CDR3 is TGTGCCAGTAGTCCTGACAGGGCTAGCAATCAGCCCCAGCATTTT.

The chain uses TRBV27 and TRBJ2-1; TRBD2 is a possible D gene (6 bases). The CDR3 spans 19 residues. V shed 2 bases and J shed 3 bases, with 23 bases lying between them. Germline CDR1 is MNHEY and CDR2 is SMNVEV (reference sequence). The CDR3 sequence is CASSLRLPAAGGDYNEQFF. Here the CDR3 DNA reads TGTGCCAGCAGTTTACGTTTGCCCGCCGCCGGGGGAGACTACAATGAGCAGTTCTTC.

The V and J genes are TRBV27 and TRBJ2-6; D is possibly TRBD1 (5 bases). This CDR3 has 13 amino acids. From germline, CDR1 is MNHEY and CDR2 SMNVEV (reference sequence). The V end lost 8 bases, the J end lost 2 bases, and 7 bases lay between the germline ends. CDR3 nucleotides: TGTGCCAGCCTCAGGGCTGGGGCCAACGTCCTGACTTTC. Amino acid sequence: CASLRAGANVLTF.

The count of this clone is one. The CDR3 loop reads CASSGANGRVNNEQFF. For the CDR3, the DNA is TGTGCCAGCAGCGGGGCGAACGGGAGGGTTAACAATGAGCAGTTCTTC. V and J are TRBV9 and TRBJ2-1; 8 nucleotides agree with TRBD2. This CDR3 spans 16 amino acids. V lost 3 bases and J lost 5; bases outside the gene matches: 10. CDR1 is SGDLS and CDR2 is YYNGEE in the germline V gene.

This chain joins TRBV29-1 and TRBJ2-7, with D perhaps matching TRBD2 (6 bases). The CDR3 covers 16 residues. Trimming removed 7 bases at V and 0 bases at J, with 22 bases between. Germline-derived CDR1 and CDR2 are SQVTM and ANQGSEA. CDR3 coding DNA: TGCAGCGCCTATGCCCGATCTGCGGGATACTCCTACGAGCAGTACTTC. Translation gives CSAYARSAGYSYEQYF.

The count of this clone is one. The chain carries TRBV4-2 and TRBJ2-7, with 7 positions matching TRBD2. The CDR3 is made up of 14 amino acids. Unmatched junction bases numbered 7, after V lost 1 base and J lost 7 bases. Germline V CDR1 and CDR2: LGHNA, YNFKEQ. CDR3 amino acids: CASSQALGGREQYF. CDR3 nucleotides: TGTGCCAGCAGCCAAGCCTTGGGAGGGCGGGAGCAGTACTTC.

This sequence joins TRBV5-1 and TRBJ2-1; 9 nucleotides match TRBD2. Germline CDR1 and CDR2: SGHRS and YFSETQ. The CDR3 length is 15 residues. The V gene end was trimmed by 3 bases and the J gene end by 4 bases; junction bases not matched to a gene: 5. CDR3 amino acids: CASSSSGDGYNEQFF. The CDR3 nucleotides are TGCGCCAGCAGCTCTAGCGGGGACGGATACAATGAGCAGTTCTTC.

The chain combines TRBV2 with TRBJ2-7; 12 nucleotides line up with TRBD2. This CDR3 contains 18 residues. The V gene's germline CDR1 is SNHLY and CDR2 FYNNEI. The J segment lost 1 base and the V segment lost 7 bases, leaving 14 bases of the junction unmatched. The CDR3 loop reads CASNPGGGLAGYSYEQYF. The DNA for the CDR3 is TGTGCCAGCAACCCGGGAGGGGGACTAGCGGGTTATTCCTACGAGCAGTACTTC.

The rearrangement uses TRBV1 and TRBJ2-2; TRBD2 is the table's D call, not checked against the DNA. TRBV1 is noted as a pseudogene. CDR3 length equals 18 residues. In DNA form, the CDR3 reads TGCACCAGCAGCCAGGAAAACCTTAGCGGGAGGGGGACCGGGGAGCTGTTTTTT. It yields the protein CTSSQENLSGRGTGELFF.

J is TRBJ2-1 and V is TRBV23-1; no definite D call. TRBV23-1 is treated as an ORF (open reading frame) with a function not yet certain. The V and J ends lost 2 bases and 7 bases respectively, with 3 bases between them. The CDR3 sequence is 11 residues long. The CDR3 is CASSQQNEQFF. The CDR3 nucleotides are TGCGCCAGCAGTCAACAAAATGAGCAGTTCTTC.

The rearrangement links TRBV7-9 to TRBJ1-4; TRBD1 aligns across 10 bases. Germline assignment: CDR1 SEHNR and CDR2 FQNEAQ (reference sequence). CDR3 length equals 15 residues. The J segment lost 8 bases and the V segment lost 3 bases, leaving 6 bases of the junction unmatched. CDR3 sequence: CASSFLRTGGEKLFF. CDR3 in DNA: TGTGCCAGCAGCTTTCTAAGGACAGGGGGGGAAAAACTGTTTTTT.

CDR3 sequence reads: CASSDQGPGLAGPLAKNIQYF. The CDR3 DNA follows: TGTGCCAGCTCAGACCAGGGCCCGGGACTAGCGGGACCCCTAGCCAAAAACATTCAGTACTTC. The chain couples TRBV18 to TRBJ2-4; 13 bases align to TRBD2. V shed 5 bases and J 0 bases; nucleotides not matched to a gene: 16. The CDR3 spans 21 residues. CDR1 and CDR2 from the germline V gene are KGHSH and LQKENI.

J is TRBJ1-1 and V is TRBV11-2; 9 bases fit TRBD1. V was pared by 1 base and J by 7 bases, with 13 bases of the junction left unmatched. CDR1 and CDR2 (germline): SGHAT, FQNNGV. The CDR3 is made up of 17 amino acids. CDR3 region: CASSLGDRVREGGEAFF. The DNA of the CDR3 is TGTGCCAGCAGCTTAGGGGACAGGGTTAGGGAGGGTGGTGAAGCTTTCTTT.

The V call is TRBV5-5, the J call TRBJ2-6, with D possibly being TRBD1 (6 bases). The CDR3 runs 14 residues. Trimming removed 1 base from V and 12 bases from J, with 14 bases in between. Germline lookup yields CDR1 SGHKS and CDR2 YYEKEE (reference sequence). The CDR3 loop is CASSLPTGSFVLTF. In nucleotides, the CDR3 is TGTGCCAGCAGCTTGCCGACAGGTTCCTTCGTCCTGACTTTC.